These 14 T cell receptor beta chains came from one sample sequenced in a study of Graves' ophthalmopathy and Graves' hyperthyroidism. The authors amplified TCR beta CDR3 regions, and they did so from RNA transcripts for repertoire sequencing. Second-round multiplex PCR came after first-round RT-PCR with HTBI primers. TCRdb fed the multiplex PCR reads into MiXCR, producing one record per CDR3 protein. The sample has 300,000 to 400,000 distinct CDR3 sequences, 17% seen once. The sequencing input was peripheral blood. These receptor sequences come from an adult woman with stable Graves' hyperthyroidism.

The genes are TRBV6-1 and TRBJ1-5; 7 bases are a match to TRBD1. The CDR3 length is 13 residues. Trimming took 9 bases from V and 3 from J; bases not matched to a gene: 5. Germline lookup yields CDR1 MNHNS and CDR2 SASEGT. The CDR3 nucleotides read TGTGCCAGTAAGACAGGGTACAATCAGCCCCAGCATTTT. Its translation is CASKTGYNQPQHF.

This clonotype was seen many times. The chain is built from TRBV12-3 or TRBV12-4 and TRBJ2-7, with D unclear. This CDR3 spans 14 amino acids. The germline V and J ends were trimmed by 6 bases and 9 bases, with 21 bases remaining between them. The chain's CDR3 is CASSSFFGSSGQYF. The CDR3 nucleotides are TGTGCCAGCAGCTCATTCTTTGGTTCCTCTGGGCAGTACTTC.

This clonotype appeared a few times. The V and J genes are TRBV29-1 and TRBJ2-4; 7 bases match TRBD2. The CDR3 contains 10 residues. With 0 bases clipped from V and 14 bases from J, the junction kept 1 base outside the gene matches. Germline lookup yields CDR1 SQVTM and CDR2 ANQGSEA. The CDR3 DNA reads TGCAGCGTTGAAGAGGGGGGGAAGTACTTC. Its translation: CSVEEGGKYF.

This clonotype came up many times. The chain employs TRBV19 and TRBJ2-7, with unresolved D. V lost 5 bases, J lost 4 bases, and 21 bases lay in between. Germline-derived CDR1 and CDR2 are LNHDA and SQIVND (reference sequence). The CDR3 loop spans 16 amino acids. The CDR3 here is CASSPGIGFSVYEQYF. In DNA, the CDR3 is TGTGCCAGTAGTCCCGGTATAGGCTTTTCCGTGTACGAGCAGTACTTC.

This clonotype has a count of ten or more. DNA for the CDR3: TGCAGCGCCTGGGGGGTCAGAACAACCTATGGCTACACCTTC. This sequence encodes CSAWGVRTTYGYTF. V and J are TRBV29-1 and TRBJ1-2; D possibly corresponds to TRBD1 (5 bases). V dropped 7 bases and J dropped 4 bases, with 19 bases sitting between them. The germline CDR1 and CDR2 sequences are SQVTM and ANQGSEA. The length of the CDR3 is 14 residues.

Ten or more counts support this clonotype. V and J are TRBV7-9 and TRBJ1-1; 9 bases match TRBD1. Germline V lookup: CDR1 SEHNR, CDR2 FQNEAQ (reference sequence). With 9 bases clipped from V and 6 bases from J, the junction kept 14 bases outside the gene matches. The CDR3 consists of 15 residues. The CDR3 coding sequence is TGTGCCAGTGTAAAAACCGGGACAGGGTCCGCTGAAGCTTTCTTT. Amino acids: CASVKTGTGSAEAFF. Based on the CDR3 plus reference TRBV7-9 and TRBJ1-1, the full variable domain is DTGVSQNPRHKITKRGQNVTFRCDPISEHNRLYWYRQTLGQGPEFLTYFQNEAQLEKSRLLSDRFSAERPKGSFSTLEIQRTEQGDSAMYLCASVKTGTGSAEAFFGQGTRLTVV.

This clonotype was recorded at least ten times. The genes are TRBV28 and TRBJ2-2, with TRBD2 identical over 11 bases. Germline V CDR1 and CDR2: MDHEN, SYDVKM. CDR3 size: 15 residues. V trimming: 10 bases; J trimming: 5 bases; junction bases outside the gene matches: 9. CDR3 bases: TGTGCCACGGTAATAGCGGGAGGGGCGACCGGGGAGCTGTTTTTT. It is translated as CATVIAGGATGELFF.

This clonotype has a handful of counts. This may be a read error: a much more frequent sequence differs by one nucleotide. The chain links TRBV6-1 to TRBJ1-1; 7 bases map to TRBD1. This CDR3 is 16 amino acids long. CDR1 is MNHNS and CDR2 is SASEGT in the germline V gene. The CDR3 loop is CAGSEVGTVMNTEAFF. The CDR3 nucleotides read TGTGCCGGCAGTGAAGTCGGGACAGTGATGAACACTGAAGCTTTCTTT.

The chain employs TRBV12-3 or TRBV12-4 and TRBJ2-5; perhaps TRBD2 as D (6 bases). The CDR3 spans 18 residues. Trimming took 3 bases from V and 5 from J, leaving 25 bases between them. The CDR3 DNA follows: TGTGCCAGCAGTTTCAAGATCCTGTGGCGGGGCCCTCCGGAGACCCAGTACTTC. It encodes CASSFKILWRGPPETQYF.

This clonotype was counted at least ten times. The rearrangement joins TRBV12-3 or TRBV12-4 to TRBJ2-5; D might be TRBD2 (6 bases). Trimming removed 3 bases at V and 0 bases at J, with 11 bases between. The CDR3 sequence is 15 residues long. CDR3 in DNA: TGTGCCAGCAGTTTTTGGGCGGGGAACCAAGAGACCCAGTACTTC. It is translated as CASSFWAGNQETQYF.

The rearrangement links TRBV30 to TRBJ1-1, with D possibly matching TRBD1 (5 bases). Trimming removed 0 bases from V and 4 bases from J, with 15 bases in between. The CDR3 length is 15 residues. The germline CDR1 and CDR2 sequences are GTSNPN and SVGIG (reference sequence). This CDR3 is CAWSVRNSGITEAFF. CDR3 sequence (DNA): TGTGCCTGGAGTGTAAGGAATTCAGGGATCACTGAAGCTTTCTTT.

This clonotype occurred once. The chain has TRBV6-1 and TRBJ2-7; D not resolved. The CDR3 runs to 10 residues. Looked up from germline, CDR1 is MNHNS and CDR2 is SASEGT. V gave up 11 bases and J gave up 6 bases, with 11 bases separating them. The CDR3 spells CARLGSEQYF. CDR3 coding DNA: TGTGCCCGCCTCGGGTCCGAGCAGTACTTC.

This clonotype appeared many times. The chain has TRBV10-3 and TRBJ2-7; 7 bases match TRBD1. V was pared by 2 bases and J by 6 bases, with 7 bases of the junction left unmatched. The CDR3 has 14 amino acids. CDR1 ENHRY and CDR2 SYGVKD come from the germline V gene. The CDR3 here is CAISEDRELTEQYF. The CDR3 DNA reads TGTGCCATCAGTGAGGACAGGGAGCTTACCGAGCAGTACTTC.

This clonotype was picked up a small number of times. V is TRBV28 and J is TRBJ2-1; D is ambiguous. The CDR3 covers 14 residues. V dropped 3 bases and J dropped 2 bases, with 8 bases sitting between them. CDR1 is MDHEN and CDR2 is SYDVKM in the germline V gene. CDR3 amino acids: CASSFPNTYNEQFF. DNA for the CDR3: TGTGCCAGCAGTTTTCCCAACACCTACAATGAGCAGTTCTTC.